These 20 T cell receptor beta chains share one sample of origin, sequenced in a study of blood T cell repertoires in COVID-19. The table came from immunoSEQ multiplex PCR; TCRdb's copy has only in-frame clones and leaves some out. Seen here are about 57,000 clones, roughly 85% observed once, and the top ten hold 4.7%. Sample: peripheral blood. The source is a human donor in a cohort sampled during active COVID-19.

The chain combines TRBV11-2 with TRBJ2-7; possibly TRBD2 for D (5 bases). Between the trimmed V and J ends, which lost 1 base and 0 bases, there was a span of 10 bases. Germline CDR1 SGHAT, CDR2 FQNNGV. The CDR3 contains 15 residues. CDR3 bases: TGTGCCAGCAGCTTAGTCGGGGTTAGCTCCTACGAGCAGTACTTC. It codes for CASSLVGVSSYEQYF.

The CDR3 coding sequence is TGTGCCAGCAGCAAGACTAGCGGGGGTTACGAGCAGTACTTC. Residues: CASSKTSGGYEQYF. The V gene is TRBV11-2, the J gene TRBJ2-7; TRBD2 agrees at 12 bases. V dropped 5 bases and J dropped 4; count of bases not matched to a gene: 3. The CDR3 is made up of 14 amino acids. Germline values: CDR1 SGHAT, CDR2 FQNNGV.

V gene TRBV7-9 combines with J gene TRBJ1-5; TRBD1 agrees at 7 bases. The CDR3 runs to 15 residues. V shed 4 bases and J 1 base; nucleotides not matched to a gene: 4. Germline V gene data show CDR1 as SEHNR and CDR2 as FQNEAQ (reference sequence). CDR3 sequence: CASSSDRRSNQPQHF. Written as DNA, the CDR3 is TGTGCCAGCAGCTCGGACAGGCGGAGCAATCAGCCCCAGCATTTT.

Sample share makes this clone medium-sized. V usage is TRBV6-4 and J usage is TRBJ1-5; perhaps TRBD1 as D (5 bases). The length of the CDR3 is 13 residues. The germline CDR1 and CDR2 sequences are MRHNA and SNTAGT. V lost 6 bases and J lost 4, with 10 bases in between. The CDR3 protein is CASSTTENQPQHF. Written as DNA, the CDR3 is TGTGCCAGCAGCACGACAGAAAATCAGCCCCAGCATTTT.

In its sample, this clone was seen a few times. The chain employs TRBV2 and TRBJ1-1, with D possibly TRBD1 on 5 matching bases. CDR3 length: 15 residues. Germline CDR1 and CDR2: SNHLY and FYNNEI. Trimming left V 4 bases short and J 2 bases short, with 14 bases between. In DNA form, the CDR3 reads TGTGCCAGCAGTGCAACGACAGTGATAAACACTGAAGCTTTCTTT. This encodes CASSATTVINTEAFF. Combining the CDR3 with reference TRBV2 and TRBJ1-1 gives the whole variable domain EPEVTQTPSHQVTQMGQEVILRCVPISNHLYFYWYRQILGQKVEFLVSFYNNEISEKSEIFDDQFSVERPDGSNFTLKIRSTKLEDSAMYFCASSATTVINTEAFFGQGTRLTVV.

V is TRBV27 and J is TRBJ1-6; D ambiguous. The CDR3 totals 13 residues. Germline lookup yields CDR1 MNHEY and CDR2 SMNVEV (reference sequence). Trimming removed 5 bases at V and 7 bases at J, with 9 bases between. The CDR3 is CASSPRRNSPLHF. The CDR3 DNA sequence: TGTGCCAGCAGTCCCAGGCGCAATTCACCCCTCCACTTT.

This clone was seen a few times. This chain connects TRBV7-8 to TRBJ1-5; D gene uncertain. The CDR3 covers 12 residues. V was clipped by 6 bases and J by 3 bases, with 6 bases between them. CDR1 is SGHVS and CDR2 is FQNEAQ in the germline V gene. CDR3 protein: CASSFSNQPQHF. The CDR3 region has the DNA TGTGCCAGCAGTTTCTCCAATCAGCCCCAGCATTTT.

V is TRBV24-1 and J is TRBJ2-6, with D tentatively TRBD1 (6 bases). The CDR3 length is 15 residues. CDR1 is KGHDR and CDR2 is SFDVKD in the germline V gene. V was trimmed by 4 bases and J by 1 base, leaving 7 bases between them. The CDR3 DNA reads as TGTGCCACCAGTGACAGGGGTTCTGGGGCCAACGTCCTGACTTTC. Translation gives CATSDRGSGANVLTF.

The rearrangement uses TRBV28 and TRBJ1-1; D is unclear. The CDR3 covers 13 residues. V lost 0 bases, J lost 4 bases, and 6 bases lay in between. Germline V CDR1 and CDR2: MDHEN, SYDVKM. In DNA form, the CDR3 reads TGTGCCAGCAGTTTATGGCAGGCCACTGAAGCTTTCTTT. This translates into CASSLWQATEAFF.

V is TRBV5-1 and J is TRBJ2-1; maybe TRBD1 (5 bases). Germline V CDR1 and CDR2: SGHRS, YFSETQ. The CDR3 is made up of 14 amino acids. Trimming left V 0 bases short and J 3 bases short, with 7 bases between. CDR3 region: CASSLGGSYNEQFF. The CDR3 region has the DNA TGCGCCAGCAGCTTGGGGGGCAGCTACAATGAGCAGTTCTTC.

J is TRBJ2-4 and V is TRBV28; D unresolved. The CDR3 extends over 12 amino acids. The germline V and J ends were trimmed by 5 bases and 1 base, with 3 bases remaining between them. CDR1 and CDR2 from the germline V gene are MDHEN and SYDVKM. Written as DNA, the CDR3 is TGTGCCAGCAGTCTCGCCAAAAACATTCAGTACTTC. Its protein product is CASSLAKNIQYF.

The CDR3 protein is CASSSQGARADTQYF. The CDR3 DNA sequence: TGTGCCAGCAGCTCTCAGGGGGCGAGGGCAGATACGCAGTATTTT. V gene TRBV7-2 combines with J gene TRBJ2-3; 8 bases are shared with TRBD1. Germline CDR1 is SGHTA and CDR2 is FQGNSA. The CDR3 runs 15 residues. V shed 4 bases and J 4 bases; nucleotides not matched to a gene: 7. Variable domain in full (rest from reference TRBV7-2 and TRBJ2-3): GAGVSQSPSNKVTEKGKDVELRCDPISGHTALYWYRQSLGQGLEFLIYFQGNSAPDKSGLPSDRFSAERTGGSVSTLTIQRTQQEDSAVYLCASSSQGARADTQYFGPGTRLTVL.

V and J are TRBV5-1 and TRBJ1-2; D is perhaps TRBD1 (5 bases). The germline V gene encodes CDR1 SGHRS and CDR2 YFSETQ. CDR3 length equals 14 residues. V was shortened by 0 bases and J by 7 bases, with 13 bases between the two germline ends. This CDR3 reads CASSLADSVGGYTF. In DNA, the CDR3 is TGCGCCAGCAGCTTGGCCGACAGTGTAGGTGGCTACACCTTC.

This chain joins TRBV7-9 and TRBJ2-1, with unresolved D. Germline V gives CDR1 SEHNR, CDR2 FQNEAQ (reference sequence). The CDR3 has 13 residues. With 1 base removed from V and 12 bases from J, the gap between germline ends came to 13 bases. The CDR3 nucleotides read TGTGCCAGCAGCTTAGTCTTTTCCACAGTGCAGTTCTTC. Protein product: CASSLVFSTVQFF.

CDR3: CASSQERGTEKLFF. The CDR3 nucleotides are TGTGCCAGCAGCCAAGAACGGGGTACTGAAAAACTGTTTTTT. The chain employs TRBV3-1 (or the pseudogene TRBV3-2) and TRBJ1-4; D remains ambiguous. The V end lost 0 bases, the J end lost 7 bases, and 9 bases lay between the germline ends. Germline CDR1 reads LGHDT; CDR2 reads YNNKEL (reference sequence). The CDR3 is 14 residues long.

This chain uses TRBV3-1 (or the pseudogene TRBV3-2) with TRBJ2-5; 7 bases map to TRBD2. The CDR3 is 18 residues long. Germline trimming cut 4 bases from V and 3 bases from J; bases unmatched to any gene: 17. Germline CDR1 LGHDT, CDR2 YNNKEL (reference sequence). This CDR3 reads CASSLSSFGLGPKETQYF. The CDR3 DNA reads TGTGCCAGCAGCCTCTCGAGCTTTGGACTAGGGCCTAAAGAGACCCAGTACTTC.

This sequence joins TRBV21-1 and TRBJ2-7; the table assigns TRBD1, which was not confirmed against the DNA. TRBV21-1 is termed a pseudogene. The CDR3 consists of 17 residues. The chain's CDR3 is CASSSRQGAKHFLEQYF. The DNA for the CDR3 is TGTGCCAGCAGCTCCAGACAGGGGGCAAAACACTTCCTCGAGCAGTACTTC.

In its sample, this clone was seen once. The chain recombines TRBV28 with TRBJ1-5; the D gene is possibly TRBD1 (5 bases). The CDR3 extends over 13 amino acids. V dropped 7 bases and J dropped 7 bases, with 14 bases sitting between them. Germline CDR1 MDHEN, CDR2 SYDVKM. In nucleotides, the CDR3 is TGTGCCAGCATCCCTCAGGGATCCCAGCCCCAGCATTTT. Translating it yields CASIPQGSQPQHF. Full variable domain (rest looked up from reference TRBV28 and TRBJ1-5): DVKVTQSSRYLVKRTGEKVFLECVQDMDHENMFWYRQDPGLGLRLIYFSYDVKMKEKGDIPEGYSVSREKKERFSLILESASTNQTSMYLCASIPQGSQPQHFGDGTRLSIL.

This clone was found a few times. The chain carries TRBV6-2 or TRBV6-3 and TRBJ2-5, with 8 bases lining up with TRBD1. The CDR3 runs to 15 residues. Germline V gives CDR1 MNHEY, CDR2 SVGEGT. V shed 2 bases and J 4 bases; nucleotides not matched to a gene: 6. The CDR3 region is CASSYQSTGGETQYF. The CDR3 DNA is TGTGCCAGCAGTTACCAATCCACAGGGGGAGAGACCCAGTACTTC.

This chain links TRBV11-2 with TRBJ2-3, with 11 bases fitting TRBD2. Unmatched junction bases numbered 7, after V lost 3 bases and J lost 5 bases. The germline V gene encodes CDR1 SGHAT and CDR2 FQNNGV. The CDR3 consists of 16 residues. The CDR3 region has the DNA TGTGCCAGCAGCTTTGGTACTAGCGGGGGTGTAGATACGCAGTATTTT. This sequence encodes CASSFGTSGGVDTQYF. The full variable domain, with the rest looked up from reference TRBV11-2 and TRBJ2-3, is EAGVAQSPRYKIIEKRQSVAFWCNPISGHATLYWYQQILGQGPKLLIQFQNNGVVDDSQLPKDRFSAERLKGVDSTLKIQPAKLEDSAVYLCASSFGTSGGVDTQYFGPGTRLTVL.